Listed below are T cell receptor beta chains from one sample, sequenced in a study of vaccination and CD4 T cells after COVID-19. In TCRdb, the PCR reads were re-called with MiXCR into one record per CDR3 protein. The sample contains 25,000 or so distinct CDR3 sequences, around 40% of which appear only once. Their recognized antigens are unknown. Sequencing input: CD4+ T cells from blood, cultured in vitro. Receptors were obtained from a human donor who had recovered from COVID-19. Each CDR3 is given with its conserved first and last residue.

v_call,cdr3_aa
TRBV5-8,CASQQGAYNEQFF
TRBV7-2,CASSLETSNQPQHF
TRBV20-1,CSARVRTGGDTGELFF
TRBV15,CASSRDGPPEQFF
TRBV20-1,CSAGTRGNEQFF
TRBV6-1,CASSTYRQETQYF
TRBV20-1,CSAFGKETQYF
TRBV20-1,CSAHPRLAGLAYNEQFF
TRBV2,CASRAQGVHLEAFF
TRBV4-1,CASSQVSSGAVTDTQYF
TRBV5-1,CASSLGGGGTEAFF
TRBV4-3,CASSQESWNYGYTF
TRBV10-2,CASSGPNRGNTEAFF
TRBV7-3,CASSTGTPNTGELFF
TRBV7-9,CASSFGTSGNIQYF
TRBV11-2,CASITTGGVTDTQYF
TRBV7-9,CASSWGGQGANGYTF
TRBV19,CASSPSWLDTEAFF
TRBV27,CASSLDGQLSYEQYF
TRBV18,CASSPGLDGGGYTF
TRBV7-9,CASSFRGPQETQYF
TRBV5-1,CASSLVTGGSPLHF
TRBV20-1,CSAVRLAGYQETQYF
TRBV5-4,CASNIDGDPLGTDTQYF
TRBV28,CASSARDSHSPLHF
TRBV28,CASSPGFLRNQPQHF
TRBV4-3,CASSQVVFAEPYEQYF
TRBV12-3/TRBV12-4,CASTLRGQDTEAFF
TRBV6-5,CASSYGGLGYTF
TRBV10-3,CAISDRGLSNQPQHF